Listed below are T cell receptor beta chains from one sample, sequenced in a study of cytomegalovirus exposure and HLA in healthy donors. Produced via immunoSEQ multiplex PCR; TCRdb's table is partial and in-frame only. Of under 150,000 clones listed, 70% to 90% were seen once; the top ten hold 1.7%. The sample was PBMCs. These receptors were collected from a boy between 5 and 17 years old in good health and CMV-seronegative. Both conserved end residues are part of each CDR3. D genes are given only for firm matches. Clone size, where shown, is once, few, many, or a class for clones that have expanded.

>once|TRBJ1-2|-|TRBV7-3
TGTGCCAGCAGCCCTCCCATGGGCGGCTACACCTTC
CASSPPMGGYTF
>-|TRBJ2-4|TRBD1|TRBV6-1
TGTGCCAGCAGAGAGACAGGGGCCAAAAACATTCAGTACTTC
CASRETGAKNIQYF
>-|TRBJ2-7|TRBD1|TRBV30
TGTGCCTGGAGAGCGTCAGGGGGTGGCGAGCAGTACTTC
CAWRASGGGEQYF
>-|TRBJ2-3|TRBD1|TRBV7-2
TGTGCCAGCAGCCACAGACAGGGGGCACCTACGCAGTATTTT
CASSHRQGAPTQYF
>-|TRBJ2-7|TRBD1|TRBV5-4
TGTGCCAGCAGAATTTTCGGACAGGGATACGAGCAGTACTTC
CASRIFGQGYEQYF
>-|TRBJ2-1|-|TRBV11-1
TGTGCCAGCAGCTTAAGGGGATTTGAGTCCTACAATGAGCAGTTCTTC
CASSLRGFESYNEQFF
>-|TRBJ2-7|TRBD1|TRBV5-1
TGCGCCAGCAGCTCCCAATCCGGGACAGGGCAGTACGAGCAGTACTTC
CASSSQSGTGQYEQYF
>-|TRBJ2-2|-|TRBV7-3
TGTGCCAGCAGCTTATACAGGGTCGGGGAGCTGTTTTTT
CASSLYRVGELFF
>-|TRBJ2-1|TRBD1|TRBV6-5
TGTGCCAGCAGTTCCGACAGGGGCTCCTACAATGAGCAGTTCTTC
CASSSDRGSYNEQFF
>-|TRBJ2-7|TRBD1|TRBV7-7
TGTGCTAGCAGCCGAGGACAGGGTAGCTCCTACGAGCAGTACTTC
CASSRGQGSSYEQYF
>-|TRBJ2-1|TRBD2|TRBV15
TGTGCCACCAGCAGAGATGAGTTAGGACTAGCGAGATACAATGAGCAGTTCTTC
CATSRDELGLARYNEQFF
>-|TRBJ1-6|TRBD1|TRBV5-6
TGTGCCAGCAGCGCGGGACAGGGAAGTTCACCCCTCCACTTT
CASSAGQGSSPLHF
>-|TRBJ2-3|-|TRBV7-9
TGTGCCAGCAGCTCGGCGGTAGATACGCAGTATTTT
CASSSAVDTQYF
>-|TRBJ2-7|TRBD2|TRBV7-2
TGTGCCAGCAGCTTAGAGGGACTAGCGGGACTAAGGGGCGAGCAGTACTTC
CASSLEGLAGLRGEQYF
>-|TRBJ2-1|-|TRBV30
TGTGCCCTTGTGGAGTACAATGAGCAGTTCTTC
CALVEYNEQFF
>-|TRBJ1-1|TRBD1|TRBV9
TGTGCCAGCAGCGCGGCAGGGGGCCCTGAAGCTTTCTTT
CASSAAGGPEAFF
>-|TRBJ1-5|-|TRBV7-9
TGTGCCAGCAGCGAACCAGGGTACAATCAGCCCCAGCATTTT
CASSEPGYNQPQHF